A selection of T cell receptor beta chains follows, all from one sample in a study of cytomegalovirus exposure and HLA in healthy donors. Profiled with immunoSEQ multiplex PCR; TCRdb holds only in-frame clones, not every one. Of approximately 150,000 clones detected, 68% appear once; the ten largest clones hold 3.5% to 5.5%. Specimen: PBMCs. Receptors originate from a woman aged 18-29 years in good health and CMV-seropositive. The CDR3 runs from the conserved cysteine through the conserved F or W. A D gene is named only where the DNA matches it firmly. Size values are once, few and many counts, or a class for expanded clones, and some rows have none.

>TRBD1|once|TRBV5-4|TRBJ1-1
TGTGCCAGCAGCAGTACAGGGGGCGCCCAGAGCCGGTTCTTT
CASSSTGGAQSRFF
>-|-|TRBV6-5|TRBJ1-1
TGTGCCAGCAGTCCTACAATTACGGGGGGTCGAGCTTTCTTT
CASSPTITGGRAFF
>-|-|TRBV7-2|TRBJ2-4
TGTGCCAGCAGCCCGGGAATGGGGATTCAGTACTTC
CASSPGMGIQYF
>TRBD1|-|TRBV29-1|TRBJ2-1
TGCAGCGTCGGACAGGGGGCTTCGCTGGATGAGCAGTTCTTC
CSVGQGASLDEQFF
>-|-|TRBV5-1|TRBJ2-5
TGCGCCAGCAGCTTGGAGTCAGGGGAGGAGACCCAGTACTTC
CASSLESGEETQYF
>TRBD2|-|TRBV9|TRBJ2-7
TGTGCCAGCAGCGTAATGGTAACGGGAGGGCCCGACGAGCAGTACTTC
CASSVMVTGGPDEQYF
>-|-|TRBV19|TRBJ1-4
TGTGCCAGTAGTATAATCGGGCAGGGACTGGAAAAACTGTTTTTT
CASSIIGQGLEKLFF
>-|-|TRBV27|TRBJ2-3
TGTGCCAGCAGTTTTGGGGGGGCCACAGATACGCAGTATTTT
CASSFGGATDTQYF
>-|-|TRBV6-5|TRBJ2-7
TGTGCCAGCAGTAGTCAGGGGTCAGTTATATACGAGCAGTACTTC
CASSSQGSVIYEQYF
>TRBD1|-|TRBV7-3|TRBJ2-2
TGTGCCAGCAGCCGACAGGGCCTCGGCACCGGGGAGCTGTTTTTT
CASSRQGLGTGELFF
>-|few|TRBV19|TRBJ1-5
TGTGCCAGTACCATCGGCGGGCAGCCCCAGCATTTT
CASTIGGQPQHF
>TRBD1|few|TRBV7-6|TRBJ2-2
TGTGCCAGCAGCTCTGGACAGGGAAAAGGGCCCGGGGAGCTGTTTTTT
CASSSGQGKGPGELFF
>-|-|TRBV21-1|TRBJ2-1
TGTGCCAGCCCCACTTGGACAGTCCCGAATGAGCAGTTCTTC
CASPTWTVPNEQFF
>-|-|TRBV19|TRBJ2-1
TGTGCCAGTAGCCGACACCTGGTTTGGGAGCTTGCTGAGCAGTTCTTC
CASSRHLVWELAEQFF
>TRBD2|-|TRBV25-1|TRBJ2-7
TGTGCCAGCAGTGAACGAAGCGGGAAGACCTACGAGCAGTACTTC
CASSERSGKTYEQYF
>TRBD1|-|TRBV27|TRBJ1-2
TGTGCCAGCAGTCGACAGGGAACCTACTATGGCTACACCTTC
CASSRQGTYYGYTF
>-|-|TRBV7-2|TRBJ2-1
TGTGCCAGCAGCTTAAGGGGAAGCTCCTACAATGAGCAGTTCTTC
CASSLRGSSYNEQFF
>-|few|TRBV2|TRBJ1-1
TGTGCCAGCATTTCAGGGGATGGGTACACTGAAGCTTTCTTT
CASISGDGYTEAFF
>-|-|TRBV6-5|TRBJ2-7
TGTGCCAGCAGTTACTCCGTACAGGGCTACGAGCAGTACTTC
CASSYSVQGYEQYF
>-|-|TRBV29-1|TRBJ2-5
TGCAGCGTTGCGCTCTACCCCCGAGAGACCCAGTACTTC
CSVALYPRETQYF
>TRBD1|-|TRBV10-3|TRBJ2-7
TGTGCCATCAGTGAAGGGGAGCAGGGGGCCTACGAGCAGTACTTC
CAISEGEQGAYEQYF
>-|once|TRBV19|TRBJ1-1
TGTGCCAGTAGTATAAACCAGGAAGCTTTCTTT
CASSINQEAFF
>TRBD1|-|TRBV27|TRBJ2-7
TGTGCCAGCAGTCAAGACAGGGCCTCCTACGAGCAGTACTTC
CASSQDRASYEQYF
>TRBD1|-|TRBV5-1|TRBJ2-5
TGCGCCAGCAGCTTAGGACCGACAGGGGGGCAAGAGACCCAGTACTTC
CASSLGPTGGQETQYF